A selection of T cell receptor beta chains follows, all from one sample in a study of metastatic and nonmetastatic thyroid tumors. TCRdb re-analyzed the PCR reads using MiXCR. The sample contains more than 5,000 clones, 25% to 35% of which appear only once. Sequencing was performed on adjacent normal tissue. All receptors come from a female donor with papillary thyroid cancer or a benign thyroid nodule (not recorded which). Some clones in this sample may be carry-over from other donors' samples. CDR3s include the opening cysteine and the closing phenylalanine or tryptophan. The D gene is left open where the match is weak. Not every row has a clone size; where given, it reads once, few, many or a size class.

TRBJ1-4,TRBD1,.,TRBV24-1,TGTGCCACCAGTGATGGGGACAGAATGCATGAAAAACTGTTTTTT,CATSDGDRMHEKLFF
TRBJ2-1,TRBD2,.,TRBV27,TGTGCCAGCAGTTTACGACTAGCGGGAGGGCCAAACAATGAGCAGTTCTTC,CASSLRLAGGPNNEQFF
TRBJ2-1,.,few,TRBV12-3/TRBV12-4,TGTGCCAGCAGCGGCTCTTGGGGAAGTCAGTTCTTC,CASSGSWGSQFF
TRBJ1-1,TRBD1,.,TRBV20-1,TGCAGTGCGGGACAGGGAGGAGCTGAAGCTTTCTTT,CSAGQGGAEAFF
TRBJ1-1,.,few,TRBV15,TGTGCCACCAGCACTCCCCTTCCCAGGGTGGGGGCTTTCTTT,CATSTPLPRVGAFF
TRBJ2-3,.,.,TRBV19,TGTGCCAGTAGTGCACAGGGAGATACGCAGTATTTT,CASSAQGDTQYF
TRBJ1-1,.,.,TRBV28,TGTGCCAGCAGTCCGAATCAGAACACTGAAGCTTTCTTT,CASSPNQNTEAFF
TRBJ1-5,TRBD1,.,TRBV6-1,TGTGCCAGCAGCTCAATGACAGGGGTGAGGCAGCCCCAGCATTTT,CASSSMTGVRQPQHF
TRBJ1-5,TRBD1,medium-sized,TRBV6-2/TRBV6-3,TGTGCCAGCGGGACAGGGACCCAGCCCCAGCATTTT,CASGTGTQPQHF
TRBJ1-5,.,.,TRBV20-1,TGCAGTGCTAGAGATGGCCCTAGGACAGTGGGCCGGCAGCCCCAGCATTTT,CSARDGPRTVGRQPQHF
TRBJ2-2,TRBD1,few,TRBV27,TGTGCCAGCAGTTTGTGGTCGCCCGGGACAGGGGACACCGGGGAGCTGTTTTTT,CASSLWSPGTGDTGELFF
TRBJ1-4,TRBD1,.,TRBV9,TGTGCCAGCAGCGTACCAGGGGGTAATGAAAAACTGTTTTTT,CASSVPGGNEKLFF
TRBJ2-1,TRBD2,once,TRBV7-8,TGTGCCAGCAGCTTGGTAGCGGGAGTTCTTTTCTTC,CASSLVAGVLFF
TRBJ2-2,TRBD2,.,TRBV5-6,TGTGCCAGCAGCACGGGACTAGCGGGATTCACCGGGGAGCTGTTTTTT,CASSTGLAGFTGELFF
TRBJ2-1,.,many,TRBV7-9,TGTGCCAGCAGCCGCGGGGACAATGAGCAGTTCTTC,CASSRGDNEQFF
TRBJ1-2,.,.,TRBV6-1,TGTGCCCCTTCCCTGGCGAGCGGTGGCTACACCTTC,CAPSLASGGYTF
TRBJ2-3,.,once,TRBV20-1,TGCAGTGCTAGACCCACCTATGCCGGAACTAGCACAGATACGCAGTATTTT,CSARPTYAGTSTDTQYF
TRBJ2-1,TRBD2,medium-sized,TRBV20-1,TGCAGTGCTAAGAGCGGGAGGGGGGGCAATGAGCAGTTCTTC,CSAKSGRGGNEQFF
TRBJ2-5,TRBD1,medium-sized,TRBV11-2,TGTGCCAGCAGCCCGTGGACAGGCAGGGAGACCCAGTACTTC,CASSPWTGRETQYF
TRBJ2-2,TRBD2,.,TRBV6-1,TGTGCCAGCAGTGAAAGTGCGGGAGTTCGCACCGGGGAGCTGTTTTTT,CASSESAGVRTGELFF
TRBJ1-4,.,.,TRBV5-5,TGTGCCAGCAGCTTGGTAGAGACAACTAATGAAAAACTGTTTTTT,CASSLVETTNEKLFF
TRBJ2-7,.,.,TRBV7-8,TGTGCCAGCAGCCTACAGGGTGAGGCTCTCTACGAGCAGTACTTC,CASSLQGEALYEQYF
TRBJ1-2,.,.,TRBV9,TGTGCCAGCAGCGCATGGGGTCTTCCAGGGGCCTATGGCTACACCTTC,CASSAWGLPGAYGYTF